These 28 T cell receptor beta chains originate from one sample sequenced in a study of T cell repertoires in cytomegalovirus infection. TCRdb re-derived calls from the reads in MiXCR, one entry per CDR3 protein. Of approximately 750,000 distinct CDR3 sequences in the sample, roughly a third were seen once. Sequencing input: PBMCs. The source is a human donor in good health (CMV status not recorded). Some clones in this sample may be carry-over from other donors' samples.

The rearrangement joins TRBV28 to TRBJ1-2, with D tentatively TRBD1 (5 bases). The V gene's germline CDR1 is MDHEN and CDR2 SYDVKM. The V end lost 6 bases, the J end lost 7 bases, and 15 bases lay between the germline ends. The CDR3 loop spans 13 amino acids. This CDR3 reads CASSLQGLGGYTF. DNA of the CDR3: TGTGCCAGCAGCCTCCAGGGTCTGGGTGGCTACACCTTC.

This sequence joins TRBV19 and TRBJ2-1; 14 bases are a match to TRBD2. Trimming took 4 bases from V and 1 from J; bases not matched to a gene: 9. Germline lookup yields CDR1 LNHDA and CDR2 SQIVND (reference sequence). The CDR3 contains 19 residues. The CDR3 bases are TGTGCCAGTAGTAGAGGGACTAGCGGGAGAGGCGGTTCCTACAATGAGCAGTTCTTC. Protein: CASSRGTSGRGGSYNEQFF. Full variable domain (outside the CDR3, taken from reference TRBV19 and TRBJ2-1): DGGITQSPKYLFRKEGQNVTLSCEQNLNHDAMYWYRQDPGQGLRLIYYSQIVNDFQKGDIAEGYSVSREKKESFPLTVTSAQKNPTAFYLCASSRGTSGRGGSYNEQFFGPGTRLTVL.

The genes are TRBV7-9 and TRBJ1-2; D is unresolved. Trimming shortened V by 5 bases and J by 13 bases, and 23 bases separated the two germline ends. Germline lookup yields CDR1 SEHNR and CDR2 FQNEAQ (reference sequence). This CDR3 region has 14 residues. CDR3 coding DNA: TGTGCCAGCAGCCTAGGAGGTAGAGGAGAAATTGCCACCTTC. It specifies CASSLGGRGEIATF.

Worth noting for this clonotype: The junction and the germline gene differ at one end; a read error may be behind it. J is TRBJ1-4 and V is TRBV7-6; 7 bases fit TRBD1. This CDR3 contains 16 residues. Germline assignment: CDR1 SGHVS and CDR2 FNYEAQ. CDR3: CASILATGTGKEKLFF. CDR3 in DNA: TGTGCCAGCATCTTAGCGACAGGGACGGGTAAGGAAAAACTGTTTTTT.

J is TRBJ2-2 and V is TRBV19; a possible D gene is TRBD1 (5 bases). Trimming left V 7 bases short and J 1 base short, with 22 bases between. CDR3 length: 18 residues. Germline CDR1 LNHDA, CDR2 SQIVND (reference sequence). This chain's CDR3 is CASTTFIALQGNTGELFF. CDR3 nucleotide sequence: TGTGCCAGTACCACCTTCATTGCTCTTCAGGGGAACACCGGGGAGCTGTTTTTT.

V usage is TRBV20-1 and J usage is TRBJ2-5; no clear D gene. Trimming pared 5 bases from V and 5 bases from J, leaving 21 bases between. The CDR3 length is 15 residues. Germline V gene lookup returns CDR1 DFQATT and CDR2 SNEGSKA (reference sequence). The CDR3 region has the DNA TGCAGTGCTTCGGACGTAGTGACGTTCGAGGAGACCCAGTACTTC. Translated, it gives CSASDVVTFEETQYF.

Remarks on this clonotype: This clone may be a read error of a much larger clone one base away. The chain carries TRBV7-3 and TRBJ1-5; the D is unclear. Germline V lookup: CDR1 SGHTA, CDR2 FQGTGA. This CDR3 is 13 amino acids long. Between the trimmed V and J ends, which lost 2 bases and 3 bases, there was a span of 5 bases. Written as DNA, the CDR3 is TGTGCCAGCAGCTTAGTCAACAATCAGCCCCAGCATTTT. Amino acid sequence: CASSLVNNQPQHF.

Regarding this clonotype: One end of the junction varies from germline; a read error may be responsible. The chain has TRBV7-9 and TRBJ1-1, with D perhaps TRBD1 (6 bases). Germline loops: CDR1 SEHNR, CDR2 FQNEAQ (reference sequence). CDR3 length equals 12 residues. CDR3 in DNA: TGTGCCAGCAGCTTAGACGCCACAGGGTCTAACTTT. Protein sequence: CASSLDATGSNF.

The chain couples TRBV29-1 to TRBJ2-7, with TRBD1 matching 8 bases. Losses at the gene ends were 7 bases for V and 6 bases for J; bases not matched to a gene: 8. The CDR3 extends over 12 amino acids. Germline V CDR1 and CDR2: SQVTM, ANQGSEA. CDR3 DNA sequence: TGCAGCGCTGGACAGGGAACAGGCGAGCAGTACTTC. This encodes CSAGQGTGEQYF.

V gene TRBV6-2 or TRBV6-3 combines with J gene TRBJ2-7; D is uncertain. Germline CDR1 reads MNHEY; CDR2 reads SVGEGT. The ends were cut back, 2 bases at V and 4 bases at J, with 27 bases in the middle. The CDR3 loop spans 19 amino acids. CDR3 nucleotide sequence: TGTGCCAGCAGTTACACAAGACCAGGCCGGGCCCCAGCAAATTACGAGCAGTACTTC. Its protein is CASSYTRPGRAPANYEQYF.

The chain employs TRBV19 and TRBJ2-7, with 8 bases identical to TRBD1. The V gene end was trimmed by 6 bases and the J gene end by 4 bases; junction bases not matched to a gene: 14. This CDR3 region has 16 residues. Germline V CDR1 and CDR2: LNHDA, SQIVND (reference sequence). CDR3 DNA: TGTGCCAGTAGCCACTTTCTGACAGGGGACCCATACGAGCAGTACTTC. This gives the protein CASSHFLTGDPYEQYF.

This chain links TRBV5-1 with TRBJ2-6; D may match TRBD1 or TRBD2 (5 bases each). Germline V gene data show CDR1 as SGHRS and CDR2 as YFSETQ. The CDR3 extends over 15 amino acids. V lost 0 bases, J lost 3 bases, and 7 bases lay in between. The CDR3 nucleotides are TGCGCCAGCAGCTTGGATGGGGGTGGGGCCAACGTCCTGACTTTC. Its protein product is CASSLDGGGANVLTF.

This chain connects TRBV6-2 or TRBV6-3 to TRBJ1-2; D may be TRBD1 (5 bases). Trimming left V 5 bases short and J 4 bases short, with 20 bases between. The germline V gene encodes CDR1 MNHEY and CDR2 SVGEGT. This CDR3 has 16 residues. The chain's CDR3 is CASSQFPGRPAYGYTF. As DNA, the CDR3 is TGTGCCAGCAGTCAATTTCCAGGGAGACCTGCCTATGGCTACACCTTC.

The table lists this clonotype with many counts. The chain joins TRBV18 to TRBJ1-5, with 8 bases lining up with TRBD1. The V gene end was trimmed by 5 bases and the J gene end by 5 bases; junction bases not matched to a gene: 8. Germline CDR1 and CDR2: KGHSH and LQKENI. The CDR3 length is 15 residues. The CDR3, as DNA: TGTGCCAGCTCATACACGGGACAGGTCCATCAGCCCCAGCATTTT. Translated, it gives CASSYTGQVHQPQHF.

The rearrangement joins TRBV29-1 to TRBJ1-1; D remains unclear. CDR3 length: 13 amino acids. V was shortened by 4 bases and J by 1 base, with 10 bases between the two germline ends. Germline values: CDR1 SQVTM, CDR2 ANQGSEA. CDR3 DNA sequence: TGCAGCGTTGGAATGACTGAGAACACTGAAGCTTTCTTT. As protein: CSVGMTENTEAFF.

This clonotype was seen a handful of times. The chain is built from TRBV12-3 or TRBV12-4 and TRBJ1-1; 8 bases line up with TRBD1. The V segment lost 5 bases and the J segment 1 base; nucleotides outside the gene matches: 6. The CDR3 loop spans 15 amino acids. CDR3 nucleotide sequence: TGTGCCAGCAGTCCCGCCGGGACAGGGAACACTGAAGCTTTCTTT. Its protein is CASSPAGTGNTEAFF.

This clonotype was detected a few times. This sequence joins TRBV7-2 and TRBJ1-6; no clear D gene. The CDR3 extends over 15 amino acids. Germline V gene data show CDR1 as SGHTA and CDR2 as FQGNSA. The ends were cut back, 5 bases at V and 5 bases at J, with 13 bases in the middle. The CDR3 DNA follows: TGTGCCAGCAGCCCGACTCTCGGAAATAATTCACCCCTCCACTTT. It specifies CASSPTLGNNSPLHF. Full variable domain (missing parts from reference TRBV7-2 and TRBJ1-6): GAGVSQSPSNKVTEKGKDVELRCDPISGHTALYWYRQSLGQGLEFLIYFQGNSAPDKSGLPSDRFSAERTGGSVSTLTIQRTQQEDSAVYLCASSPTLGNNSPLHFGNGTRLTVT.

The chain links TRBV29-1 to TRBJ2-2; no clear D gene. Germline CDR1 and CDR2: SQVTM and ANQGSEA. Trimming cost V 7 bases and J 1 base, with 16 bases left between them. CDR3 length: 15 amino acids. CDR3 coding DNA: TGCAGCGCTGACCCTGGGCCAGGGAACACCGGGGAGCTGTTTTTT. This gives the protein CSADPGPGNTGELFF.

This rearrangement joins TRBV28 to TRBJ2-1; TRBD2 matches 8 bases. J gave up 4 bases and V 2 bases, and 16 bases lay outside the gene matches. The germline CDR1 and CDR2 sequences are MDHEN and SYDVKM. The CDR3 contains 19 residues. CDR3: CASSLKGGLAGPLYNEQFF. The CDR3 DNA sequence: TGTGCCAGCAGTTTAAAAGGGGGGCTAGCGGGCCCCCTGTACAATGAGCAGTTCTTC.

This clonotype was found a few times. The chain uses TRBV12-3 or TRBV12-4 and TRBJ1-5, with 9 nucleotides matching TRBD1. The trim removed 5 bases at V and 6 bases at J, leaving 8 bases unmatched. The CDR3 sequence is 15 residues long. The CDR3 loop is CASSPRTGDIQPQHF. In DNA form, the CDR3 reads TGTGCCAGCAGTCCACGGACAGGGGATATTCAGCCCCAGCATTTT.

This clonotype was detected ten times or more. This chain's CDR3 is CASSLATRWGGETQYF. In DNA, the CDR3 is TGTGCCAGCAGCTTAGCTACTAGATGGGGGGGGGAGACCCAGTACTTC. This chain uses TRBV7-6 with TRBJ2-5; TRBD2 matches at 7 bases. Trimming removed 0 bases from V and 5 bases from J; junction bases left unmatched: 9. This CDR3 comprises 16 residues. Germline values: CDR1 SGHVS, CDR2 FNYEAQ. The whole variable domain, filled in from reference TRBV7-6 and TRBJ2-5, reads GAGVSQSPRYKVTKRGQDVALRCDPISGHVSLYWYRQALGQGPEFLTYFNYEAQQDKSGLPNDRFSAERPEGSISTLTIQRTEQRDSAMYRCASSLATRWGGETQYFGPGTRLLVL.

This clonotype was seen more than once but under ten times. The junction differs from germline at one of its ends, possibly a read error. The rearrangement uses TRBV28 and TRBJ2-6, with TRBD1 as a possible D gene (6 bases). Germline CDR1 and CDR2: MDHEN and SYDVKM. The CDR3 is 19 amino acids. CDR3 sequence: CASSLYGTRSRSGANVLTF. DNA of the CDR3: TGTGCTAGCAGTTTATACGGGACACGCTCCCGCTCTGGGGCCAACGTCCTGACTTTC.

DNA for the CDR3: TGTGCCAGCAGCCGAGACAGGGGGCAGTTCTTC. Its protein product is CASSRDRGQFF. The rearrangement uses TRBV7-8 and TRBJ2-1; 8 bases agree with TRBD1. V lost 5 bases and J lost 12; bases outside the gene matches: 3. The CDR3 has 11 amino acids. Germline V gene lookup returns CDR1 SGHVS and CDR2 FQNEAQ.

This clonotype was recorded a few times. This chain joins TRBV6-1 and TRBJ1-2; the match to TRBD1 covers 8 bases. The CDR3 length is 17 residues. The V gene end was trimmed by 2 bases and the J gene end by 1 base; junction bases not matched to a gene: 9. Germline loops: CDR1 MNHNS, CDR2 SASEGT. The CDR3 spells CASSENPGQANNYGYTF. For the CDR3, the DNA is TGTGCCAGCAGTGAAAATCCGGGACAGGCTAATAACTATGGCTACACCTTC.

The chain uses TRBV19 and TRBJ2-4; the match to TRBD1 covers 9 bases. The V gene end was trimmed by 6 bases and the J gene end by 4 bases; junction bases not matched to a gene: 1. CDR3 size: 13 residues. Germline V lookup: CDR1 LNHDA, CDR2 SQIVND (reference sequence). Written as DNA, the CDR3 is TGTGCCAGTAGCGGGACAGGGAAAAACATTCAGTACTTC. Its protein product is CASSGTGKNIQYF.

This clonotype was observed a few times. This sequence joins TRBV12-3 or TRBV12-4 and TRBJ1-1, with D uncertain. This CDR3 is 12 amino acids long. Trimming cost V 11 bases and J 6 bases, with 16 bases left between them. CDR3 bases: TGTGCCTCCACTCCTACCGGGTCTGAAGCTTTCTTT. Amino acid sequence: CASTPTGSEAFF.

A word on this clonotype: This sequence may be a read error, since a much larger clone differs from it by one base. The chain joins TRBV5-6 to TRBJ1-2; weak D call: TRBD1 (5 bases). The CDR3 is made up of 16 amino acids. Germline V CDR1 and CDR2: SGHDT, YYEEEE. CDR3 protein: CASSSNPRRDNYGYPF. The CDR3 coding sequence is TGTGCCAGCAGCTCGAACCCCCGCAGGGATAACTATGGCTACCCCTTC.

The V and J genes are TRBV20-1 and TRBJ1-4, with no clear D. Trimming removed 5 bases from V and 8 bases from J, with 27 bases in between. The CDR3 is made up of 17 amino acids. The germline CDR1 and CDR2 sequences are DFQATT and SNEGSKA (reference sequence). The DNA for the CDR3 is TGCAGTGCTGACCTGACAAGAATTCGGGCAGGAGAAGAAAAACTGTTTTTT. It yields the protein CSADLTRIRAGEEKLFF.